This T cell receptor (beta chain) was documented in a study of CD8+CD57+ T cells in acquired aplastic anemia. Study-level background: The DNA of sorted CD4+ and CD8+ cells averaged roughly 3.2 ug. General study points: Around 30 sequences, all CD8+ CDR3, were shared between patients and controls. No significant difference in CD8+ Simpson's diversity was found between patients and controls.

Regarding this clonotype: Its antigen is undetermined.

Germline loops: CDR1 SGHRS, CDR2 YFSETQ. Trimming cost V 2 bases and J 8 bases, with 17 bases left between them. CDR3 length: 14 residues. The study profiled TCR beta VDJ and CDR3 using genomic DNA as template. MiXCR, applied by TCRdb to the reads, yields one record per CDR3 protein. The table shows 150,000 to 200,000 distinct CDR3 sequences, with around 65% occurring only once. The chain carries TRBV5-1 and TRBJ2-7, with a possible D match to TRBD1 (6 bases). The sample comprised sorted CD4+, CD8+, or CD8+CD57+ T cells (not recorded which) from PBMCs. The TCR was taken from a human donor with severe aplastic anemia or a healthy control (not recorded which). The CDR3 DNA is TGCGCCAGCAGCTTAAACCCAAGGACAGAGCAGCAGTACTTC. Its protein product is CASSLNPRTEQQYF. Together with reference TRBV5-1 and TRBJ2-7, the CDR3 gives the full variable domain: KAGVTQTPRYLIKTRGQQVTLSCSPISGHRSVSWYQQTPGQGLQFLFEYFSETQRNKGNFPGRFSGRQFSNSRSEMNVSTLELGDSALYLCASSLNPRTEQQYFGPGTRLTVT.